The 30 T cell receptor beta chains in this list originate from one sample, sequenced in a study of cytomegalovirus exposure and HLA in healthy donors. Generated by immunoSEQ multiplex PCR, the TCRdb table keeps only in-frame clones and is missing some. The table shows 210,000 or so clones, with around nine tenths occurring only once. The source material was PBMCs. These TCRs come from a woman under 30 in good health and CMV-seronegative.

The DNA of the CDR3 is TGTGCCAGCAGAAGTACCGGGACTAACGATGGGGACGAGCAGTACTTC. Residues: CASRSTGTNDGDEQYF. The rearrangement uses TRBV28 and TRBJ2-7; 7 bases align to TRBD2. Germline CDR1 is MDHEN and CDR2 is SYDVKM. V gave up 6 bases and J gave up 5 bases; unmatched junction bases: 16. The length of the CDR3 is 16 residues.

This chain uses TRBV5-1 with TRBJ2-7; 7 nucleotides align to TRBD2. The V gene's germline CDR1 is SGHRS and CDR2 YFSETQ. The CDR3 has 15 amino acids. V shed 0 bases, J shed 1 base, and the junction held 4 bases outside the gene matches. CDR3 bases: TGCGCCAGCAGCTTGGGCGGGGGTCTGTCCTACGAGCAGTACTTC. Its translation: CASSLGGGLSYEQYF.

The chain has TRBV5-1 and TRBJ2-1; no clear D gene. V was cut by 2 bases and J by 5 bases, with 5 bases left in between. In germline, CDR1 is SGHRS, CDR2 YFSETQ. CDR3 length: 12 amino acids. The CDR3 protein is CASSFPNNEQFF. The CDR3 region has the DNA TGCGCCAGCAGCTTCCCCAACAATGAGCAGTTCTTC.

This chain uses TRBV13 with TRBJ2-3, with TRBD2 identical over 11 bases. Germline loops: CDR1 PRHDT, CDR2 FYEKMQ (reference sequence). The V segment lost 4 bases and the J segment 5 bases; nucleotides outside the gene matches: 26. The CDR3 length is 22 residues. For the CDR3, the DNA is TGTGCCAGCAGCTCGGACAGGTCCGGGACTAGCGGAGTCCCATGGGTTAGAGATACGCAGTATTTT. Protein: CASSSDRSGTSGVPWVRDTQYF.

The rearrangement links TRBV10-3 to TRBJ1-2; TRBD1 is a possible D gene (6 bases). Germline V lookup: CDR1 ENHRY, CDR2 SYGVKD. The CDR3 loop spans 12 amino acids. Deletions cut 10 bases from V and 2 bases from J, with 11 bases between. In DNA form, the CDR3 reads TGTGCCACCACCACAGGGAACTATGGCTACACCTTC. Protein: CATTTGNYGYTF.

The V call is TRBV28, the J call TRBJ1-2; D uncertain. CDR3 size: 15 residues. V was clipped by 3 bases and J by 5 bases, with 16 bases between them. CDR1 is MDHEN and CDR2 is SYDVKM in the germline V gene. The CDR3 sequence is CASSFRPVGGYGYTF. CDR3 sequence (DNA): TGTGCCAGCAGTTTTAGGCCAGTCGGAGGGTATGGCTACACCTTC.

The chain recombines TRBV27 with TRBJ2-1; perhaps TRBD1 as D (5 bases). CDR3 length: 14 amino acids. The germline V gene has CDR1 MNHEY and CDR2 SMNVEV (reference sequence). Trimming took 2 bases from V and 8 from J, leaving 13 bases between them. The CDR3 loop reads CASSLRAQGYEQFF. The CDR3 bases are TGTGCCAGCAGTTTAAGGGCCCAGGGTTATGAGCAGTTCTTC.

In its sample, this clone was seen once. This sequence joins TRBV2 and TRBJ1-5; the D is unclear. Germline CDR1 is SNHLY and CDR2 is FYNNEI. There are 14 residues in the CDR3. Between the trimmed V and J ends, which lost 3 bases and 4 bases, there was a span of 10 bases. The CDR3 protein is CASSEGTNNQPQHF. Written as DNA, the CDR3 is TGTGCCAGCAGTGAGGGCACCAATAATCAGCCCCAGCATTTT.

CDR3 sequence (DNA): TGTGCCAGCAGCCCCCGACGCGTCGGGACAGATACGCAGTATTTT. This codes for CASSPRRVGTDTQYF. The rearrangement joins TRBV7-9 to TRBJ2-3, with D uncertain. Trimming shortened V by 5 bases and J by 3 bases, and 15 bases separated the two germline ends. This CDR3 contains 15 residues. The germline CDR1 and CDR2 sequences are SEHNR and FQNEAQ (reference sequence).

The chain combines TRBV10-2 with TRBJ2-7; D uncertain. This CDR3 is 12 amino acids long. Trimming shortened V by 6 bases and J by 1 base, and 7 bases separated the two germline ends. Germline V CDR1 and CDR2: WSHSY, SAAADI. Here the CDR3 DNA reads TGCGCCAGCAGGAAAGCGTCCTACGAGCAGTACTTC. It specifies CASRKASYEQYF.

CDR3 region: CASRKQDRANTEAFF. DNA of the CDR3: TGTGCCAGCAGAAAGCAGGACAGGGCGAACACTGAAGCTTTCTTT. The gene calls are TRBV9 and TRBJ1-1, with 8 bases aligning to TRBD1. Germline CDR1 and CDR2: SGDLS and YYNGEE. V trimming: 5 bases; J trimming: 1 base; junction bases outside the gene matches: 7. The CDR3 is made up of 15 amino acids.

This chain uses TRBV28 with TRBJ1-1, with 9 bases lining up with TRBD1. V shed 5 bases, J shed 8 bases, and the junction held 9 bases outside the gene matches. Germline V gives CDR1 MDHEN, CDR2 SYDVKM. CDR3 size: 14 residues. The CDR3 DNA follows: TGTGCCAGCAGTGGTACCGGGACAGGGAAAGAAGCTTTCTTT. It is translated as CASSGTGTGKEAFF.

This clone was recorded only once. This chain uses TRBV27 with TRBJ2-1; a possible D gene is TRBD2 (6 bases). The CDR3 sequence is 13 residues long. Trimming left V 3 bases short and J 10 bases short, with 13 bases between. Per the germline V gene, CDR1 is MNHEY and CDR2 is SMNVEV (reference sequence). The CDR3 loop reads CASSFGSSFEQFF. The CDR3 DNA reads as TGTGCCAGCAGTTTCGGGAGTAGTTTCGAGCAGTTCTTC.

The rearrangement joins TRBV2 to TRBJ2-7; 10 bases map to TRBD1. The CDR3 length is 15 residues. The V gene end was trimmed by 6 bases and the J gene end by 7 bases; junction bases not matched to a gene: 12. In germline, CDR1 is SNHLY, CDR2 FYNNEI. The CDR3, as DNA: TGTGCCAGCAGCTTGACAGGGGGCCATGCAAGGGAGCAGTACTTC. Its protein product is CASSLTGGHAREQYF.

About this clone itself: This same CDR3 is encoded by further DNA sequences in the sample. The rearrangement links TRBV27 to TRBJ2-2; D not resolved. This CDR3 region has 12 residues. Looked up from germline, CDR1 is MNHEY and CDR2 is SMNVEV (reference sequence). V was trimmed by 5 bases and J by 2 bases, leaving 3 bases between them. The CDR3 loop reads CASSLNTGELFF. The DNA for the CDR3 is TGTGCCAGCAGTCTTAACACCGGGGAGCTGTTTTTT.

The V and J genes are TRBV2 and TRBJ2-7; no clear D gene. CDR1 and CDR2 (germline): SNHLY, FYNNEI. V lost 3 bases and J 4 bases, leaving 13 bases between the germline ends. This CDR3 has 14 residues. CDR3 residues: CASSDKFTVYEQYF. The CDR3 DNA reads as TGTGCCAGCAGTGATAAGTTCACGGTTTACGAGCAGTACTTC.

The rearrangement uses TRBV4-1 and TRBJ2-7; D gene uncertain. The CDR3 totals 15 residues. Trimming removed 3 bases from V and 6 bases from J, with 18 bases in between. Per germline, CDR1 MGHRA and CDR2 YSYEKL. The CDR3 DNA reads as TGCGCCAGCAGCCACCCACAGCTTTACGTGGGCGAGCAGTACTTC. Protein: CASSHPQLYVGEQYF.

This chain connects TRBV10-3 to TRBJ2-1; 10 bases match TRBD2. CDR1 ENHRY and CDR2 SYGVKD come from the germline V gene. This CDR3 contains 17 residues. J was trimmed by 0 bases and V by 7 bases; bases with no gene match: 9. This CDR3 reads CAITPGLAMSSYNEQFF. CDR3 nucleotide sequence: TGTGCCATCACCCCGGGACTAGCGATGAGCTCCTACAATGAGCAGTTCTTC.

This clone occurred once. This rearrangement joins TRBV30 to TRBJ2-5; TRBD2 might be the D (5 bases). V lost 5 bases and J lost 4, with 14 bases in between. The germline gives CDR1 GTSNPN, CDR2 SVGIG (reference sequence). The CDR3 is made up of 13 amino acids. CDR3 nucleotides: TGTGCCTGGTCAAGGAGGCGAGGAGAGACCCAGTACTTC. Protein sequence: CAWSRRRGETQYF.

This sequence joins TRBV5-1 and TRBJ2-7; 8 nucleotides agree with TRBD2. The J segment lost 2 bases and the V segment lost 4 bases, leaving 14 bases of the junction unmatched. Per germline, CDR1 SGHRS and CDR2 YFSETQ. The CDR3 is made up of 17 amino acids. As DNA, the CDR3 is TGCGCCAGCAGCGGCGGCTCCTGGCGGGAGGTCGCCTACGAGCAGTACTTC. It specifies CASSGGSWREVAYEQYF. The full variable domain, completed using reference TRBV5-1 and TRBJ2-7, is KAGVTQTPRYLIKTRGQQVTLSCSPISGHRSVSWYQQTPGQGLQFLFEYFSETQRNKGNFPGRFSGRQFSNSRSEMNVSTLELGDSALYLCASSGGSWREVAYEQYFGPGTRLTVT.

The rearrangement uses TRBV28 and TRBJ1-4; 8 nucleotides align to TRBD1. The CDR3 runs 15 residues. V was pared by 6 bases and J by 3 bases, with 6 bases of the junction left unmatched. CDR1 is MDHEN and CDR2 is SYDVKM in the germline V gene. DNA of the CDR3: TGTGCCAGCAGGCGCCAGGGGGCGTCTAATGAAAAACTGTTTTTT. This codes for CASRRQGASNEKLFF.

The chain's CDR3 is CASSTGEGRSSYEQYF. The CDR3 DNA reads as TGTGCCAGCTCGACCGGGGAGGGGAGGAGCTCCTACGAGCAGTACTTC. The chain has TRBV18 and TRBJ2-7, with 7 positions matching TRBD2. Trimming took 6 bases from V and 0 from J; bases not matched to a gene: 11. This CDR3 comprises 16 residues. Per the germline V gene, CDR1 is KGHSH and CDR2 is LQKENI.

The chain uses TRBV2 and TRBJ2-1; 9 positions match TRBD2. The CDR3 runs 18 residues. Trimming at V came to 3 bases and at J to 8 bases, leaving 17 bases not matched to a gene. Germline values: CDR1 SNHLY, CDR2 FYNNEI. CDR3 residues: CASSEGLAGLFEMDEQFF. The CDR3 DNA is TGTGCCAGCAGTGAGGGGCTAGCGGGGTTGTTTGAGATGGATGAGCAGTTCTTC.

This clone was seen just once. The rearrangement uses TRBV9 and TRBJ1-1; D is ambiguous. This CDR3 has 14 amino acids. The germline gives CDR1 SGDLS, CDR2 YYNGEE. V gave up 4 bases and J gave up 1 base, with 11 bases separating them. This CDR3 reads CASSQTAGNTEAFF. The CDR3 coding sequence is TGTGCCAGCAGCCAGACCGCAGGGAACACTGAAGCTTTCTTT.

The V call is TRBV28, the J call TRBJ2-1; 7 bases are shared with TRBD2. V shed 6 bases, J shed 7 bases, and the junction held 9 bases outside the gene matches. The CDR3 sequence is 14 residues long. CDR1 MDHEN and CDR2 SYDVKM come from the germline V gene. The CDR3 is CASSGGSEKNEQFF. CDR3 coding DNA: TGTGCCAGCAGCGGCGGGAGTGAAAAAAATGAGCAGTTCTTC.

V gene TRBV28 combines with J gene TRBJ1-1; 10 nucleotides line up with TRBD1. The ends lost 6 bases at V and 8 bases at J; junction bases unmatched: 9. This CDR3 comprises 14 residues. CDR1 MDHEN and CDR2 SYDVKM come from the germline V gene. CDR3 DNA: TGTGCCAGCAGCCAGGGGACAGGGGTCCCAGAAGCTTTCTTT. Amino acids: CASSQGTGVPEAFF.

The rearrangement links TRBV21-1 to TRBJ1-1. TRBV21-1 is noted as a pseudogene. The CDR3 is 17 residues long. DNA for the CDR3: TGTGCCAGCAGCATAACGGGGAAGGAGAGCATGAACACTGAAGCTTTCTTT. Amino acid sequence: CASSITGKESMNTEAFF.

Comments on this clone: Additional DNA sequences in this sample encode the identical CDR3. V is TRBV5-1 and J is TRBJ2-1, with TRBD2 matching over 11 bases. In germline, CDR1 is SGHRS, CDR2 YFSETQ. CDR3 length: 17 residues. The J segment lost 0 bases and the V segment lost 0 bases, leaving 2 bases of the junction unmatched. CDR3 DNA: TGCGCCAGCAGCTTGGGACTAGCGGGAAGCTCCTACAATGAGCAGTTCTTC. As protein: CASSLGLAGSSYNEQFF.

The J gene is TRBJ2-3, the V gene TRBV7-3; 8 positions match TRBD1. Losses at the gene ends were 4 bases for V and 1 base for J; bases not matched to a gene: 1. Germline CDR1 SGHTA, CDR2 FQGTGA. This CDR3 is built from 14 residues. The CDR3 loop is CASSSRGRTDTQYF. The CDR3 DNA is TGTGCCAGCAGCTCCAGGGGGCGCACAGATACGCAGTATTTT. Drawing the rest from reference TRBV7-3 and TRBJ2-3, the complete variable domain is GAGVSQTPSNKVTEKGKYVELRCDPISGHTALYWYRQSLGQGPEFLIYFQGTGAADDSGLPNDRFFAVRPEGSVSTLKIQRTERGDSAVYLCASSSRGRTDTQYFGPGTRLTVL.

The V gene is TRBV28, the J gene TRBJ2-2, with a tentative D call TRBD1 (7 bases). The germline gives CDR1 MDHEN, CDR2 SYDVKM. V was pared by 4 bases and J by 3 bases, with 15 bases between. CDR3 length: 16 residues. CDR3 bases: TGTGCCAGCAGTTCTATAGACAGGGAGGACACCGGGGAGCTGTTTTTT. This translates into CASSSIDREDTGELFF.